The 9 T cell receptor beta chains in this list originate from one sample, sequenced in a study of T cells in Graves' hyperthyroidism and ophthalmopathy. The investigators amplified TCR beta CDR3 regions from RNA transcripts. In the first-round RT-PCR of the TCR CDR3, the HTBI primer set was used. TCRdb redid the calling of the multiplex PCR reads with MiXCR, one entry per CDR3 protein. The sample holds about 520,000 distinct CDR3 sequences, less than 25% seen once. The sample taken for sequencing was blood. The receptor source for this set is a woman aged 30 to 39 with Graves' ophthalmopathy.

This chain links TRBV4-3 with TRBJ2-4; no clear D gene. V was pared by 5 bases and J by 8 bases, with 13 bases between. This CDR3 spans 13 amino acids. Germline CDR1 and CDR2: LGHNA and YSLEER. The DNA of the CDR3 is TGCGCCAGCAGCAGGCCCGTGTTGGACATTCAGTACTTC. Protein sequence: CASSRPVLDIQYF.

This clonotype was seen many times. The chain recombines TRBV4-1 with TRBJ2-7, with 12 bases that match TRBD2. The CDR3 extends over 18 amino acids. Germline values: CDR1 MGHRA, CDR2 YSYEKL. The ends lost 0 bases at V and 2 bases at J; junction bases unmatched: 8. The CDR3: CASSQEGLAGGPAYEQYF. The CDR3 DNA reads as TGCGCCAGCAGCCAAGAAGGGCTAGCGGGGGGGCCTGCCTACGAGCAGTACTTC.

The chain couples TRBV2 to TRBJ2-7; D uncertain. The CDR3 sequence is 16 residues long. Germline V lookup: CDR1 SNHLY, CDR2 FYNNEI. Trimming took off 6 bases at V and 0 bases at J, with 18 bases between the two ends. CDR3 in amino acids: CASRNQFGRYSYEQYF. Here the CDR3 DNA reads TGTGCCAGCAGGAATCAGTTTGGCAGGTACTCCTACGAGCAGTACTTC.

The chain couples TRBV15 to TRBJ2-5; no clear D. The CDR3 has 13 residues. V shed 3 bases and J shed 1 base, with 6 bases lying between them. Germline CDR1 is LNHNV and CDR2 is YYDKDF (reference sequence). The CDR3: CATSSDSQETQYF. The CDR3, as DNA: TGTGCCACCAGCAGCGACTCCCAAGAGACCCAGTACTTC.

This clonotype was seen repeatedly, ten times or more. In DNA, the CDR3 is TGTGCCATCAGTGATCCGTTAGAGGGCTACGAGCAGTACTTC. Encoded protein: CAISDPLEGYEQYF. The chain uses TRBV10-3 and TRBJ2-7; possible D gene TRBD2, 5 bases. This CDR3 has 14 amino acids. Looked up from germline, CDR1 is ENHRY and CDR2 is SYGVKD. Between the trimmed V and J ends, which lost 3 bases and 3 bases, there was a span of 12 bases.

This clonotype has a count of ten or more. The chain links TRBV7-2 to TRBJ1-2; D remains ambiguous. V dropped 1 base and J dropped 7 bases, with 13 bases sitting between them. The CDR3 runs 14 residues. In germline, CDR1 is SGHTA, CDR2 FQGNSA. The CDR3 loop is CASSLVFGDSGYTF. The CDR3 bases are TGTGCCAGCAGCTTAGTTTTCGGGGATAGTGGCTACACCTTC.

The chain joins TRBV14 to TRBJ1-2, with a tentative D call TRBD1 (5 bases). CDR3 length: 14 residues. V was shortened by 2 bases and J by 2 bases, with 9 bases between the two germline ends. CDR1 and CDR2 (germline): SGHDN, FVKESK. The CDR3 loop reads CASSQQGRNYGYTF. CDR3 sequence (DNA): TGTGCCAGCAGCCAACAGGGACGGAACTATGGCTACACCTTC.

A note on this clonotype: The junction and the germline gene differ at one end; a read error may be behind it. The chain combines TRBV4-1 with TRBJ2-7; D might be TRBD2 (5 bases). Germline CDR1 and CDR2: MGHRA and YSYEKL. CDR3 length: 15 residues. The CDR3 bases are TGCGCCAGCACCCAAGGGAGCCGACCCACCCACGAGCAGTACTTC. Its protein product is CASTQGSRPTHEQYF.

In its sample, this clonotype was seen many times. This chain uses TRBV11-2 with TRBJ2-5; tentatively, D is TRBD2 (6 bases). The V gene lost 5 bases and the J gene lost 4 bases, with 14 bases spanning the gap. This CDR3 is built from 14 residues. The germline gives CDR1 SGHAT, CDR2 FQNNGV. The CDR3 loop is CASSPIRGGETQYF. CDR3 bases: TGTGCCAGCAGCCCGATACGGGGAGGAGAGACCCAGTACTTC.